Each of the 20 T cell receptor beta chains below was sequenced from the same sample in a study of metastatic and nonmetastatic thyroid tumors. Using MiXCR, TCRdb re-called clones from the PCR reads. The sample holds about 10,000 clones; more than 25% are singletons and the top ten take about a sixth. Thyroid surgery was preceded by no treatment in any patient. The sample comprised tumor tissue. The receptors stem from a female donor with papillary thyroid cancer or a benign thyroid nodule (not recorded which). Some clones in this sample may be carry-over from other donors' samples.

The CDR3 nucleotides read TGCAGTGCTCGACACCTGCAGGAGCTCTATGGCTACACCTTC. Residues: CSARHLQELYGYTF. This chain connects TRBV20-1 to TRBJ1-2; D gene uncertain. Germline V gene sequence: CDR1 DFQATT, CDR2 SNEGSKA (reference sequence). V was clipped by 5 bases and J by 4 bases, with 17 bases between them. This CDR3 has 14 residues.

The chain links TRBV5-1 to TRBJ1-4, with D uncertain. Germline V gene data show CDR1 as SGHRS and CDR2 as YFSETQ. V lost 2 bases to trimming and J lost 8 bases, with 10 bases between them. The CDR3 totals 13 residues. DNA of the CDR3: TGCGCCAGCAGCTTAGACCCCGGCGAAAAACTGTTTTTT. Its protein product is CASSLDPGEKLFF. Together with reference TRBV5-1 and TRBJ1-4, the CDR3 gives the full variable domain: KAGVTQTPRYLIKTRGQQVTLSCSPISGHRSVSWYQQTPGQGLQFLFEYFSETQRNKGNFPGRFSGRQFSNSRSEMNVSTLELGDSALYLCASSLDPGEKLFFGSGTQLSVL.

This clone was seen repeatedly, ten times or more. The chain links TRBV7-9 to TRBJ2-7, with a possible D match to TRBD2 (6 bases). Germline assignment: CDR1 SEHNR and CDR2 FQNEAQ (reference sequence). The CDR3 runs to 12 residues. V lost 4 bases and J lost 7, with 11 bases in between. CDR3: CASSWGLEEQYF. CDR3 nucleotide sequence: TGTGCCAGCAGCTGGGGACTTGAGGAGCAGTACTTC.

At least ten counts were recorded for this clone. This chain joins TRBV3-1 and TRBJ1-3; D unclear. V lost 4 bases to trimming and J lost 4 bases, with 8 bases between them. The length of the CDR3 is 13 residues. CDR1 is LGHDT and CDR2 is YNNKEL in the germline V gene (reference sequence). The CDR3, as DNA: TGTGCCAGCAGCCCTACAAGGGGAAACACCATATATTTT. This encodes CASSPTRGNTIYF. Using reference TRBV3-1 and TRBJ1-3 for the parts outside the CDR3, the full variable domain is DTAVSQTPKYLVTQMGNDKSIKCEQNLGHDTMYWYKQDSKKFLKIMFSYNNKELIINETVPNRFSPKSPDKAHLNLHINSLELGDSAVYFCASSPTRGNTIYFGEGSWLTVV.

CDR3 residues: CASSRHAGGGYNEQFF. In nucleotides, the CDR3 is TGTGCCAGCAGCCGTCACGCGGGAGGGGGTTACAATGAGCAGTTCTTC. This chain joins TRBV11-2 and TRBJ2-1, with 9 bases identical to TRBD2. The CDR3 runs to 16 residues. CDR1 and CDR2 from the germline V gene are SGHAT and FQNNGV. The ends lost 5 bases at V and 4 bases at J; junction bases unmatched: 9.

This clone was recorded many times. This sequence joins TRBV7-9 and TRBJ2-4; D might be TRBD1 or TRBD2, each matching 5 bases. The CDR3 has 17 residues. CDR1 and CDR2 from the germline V gene are SEHNR and FQNEAQ (reference sequence). Trimming pared 6 bases from V and 0 bases from J, leaving 18 bases between. The DNA of the CDR3 is TGTGCCAGCAGTTTTGGGACCCCGACAGTAGCCAAAAACATTCAGTACTTC. Protein sequence: CASSFGTPTVAKNIQYF.

In its sample, this clone is medium-sized. The chain links TRBV6-2 or TRBV6-3 to TRBJ2-1; D remains ambiguous. Germline CDR1 and CDR2: MNHEY and SVGEGT. The V end was cut by 8 bases, the J end by 12 bases, with 8 bases between. This CDR3 contains 9 residues. The CDR3 sequence: CASGRAQFF. The CDR3 nucleotides read TGTGCCAGCGGACGGGCGCAGTTCTTC.

This clone was seen a handful of times. The chain employs TRBV27 and TRBJ1-6, with TRBD1 identical over 7 bases. Germline CDR1 reads MNHEY; CDR2 reads SMNVEV (reference sequence). This CDR3 region has 13 residues. Trimming at V came to 7 bases and at J to 10 bases, leaving 7 bases not matched to a gene. The CDR3 spells CASTRGRGSPLHF. The CDR3 DNA sequence: TGTGCCAGCACCAGGGGGAGAGGATCACCCCTCCACTTT.

Here the CDR3 DNA reads TGCGCCAGCAGCAAATTGTCCAGCGGGAGAGCTGGGGCCAACGTCCTGACTTTC. It encodes CASSKLSSGRAGANVLTF. The rearrangement uses TRBV4-1 and TRBJ2-6; TRBD2 matches 8 bases. The CDR3 sequence is 18 residues long. Trimming took 5 bases from V and 2 from J; bases not matched to a gene: 11. In germline, CDR1 is MGHRA, CDR2 YSYEKL.

This clone came up a few times. The chain recombines TRBV20-1 with TRBJ2-7; no clear D. Trimming stripped 4 bases from V and 2 bases from J, with 12 bases between. Looked up from germline, CDR1 is DFQATT and CDR2 is SNEGSKA (reference sequence). This CDR3 is built from 13 residues. CDR3 sequence (DNA): TGCAGTGCTAAAGGCGGAAGAGCCTACGAGCAGTACTTC. It yields the protein CSAKGGRAYEQYF.

This clone occurred a few times. This CDR3 reads CASSFRRGARGANVLTF. CDR3 coding DNA: TGTGCCAGCAGCTTCCGGCGGGGTGCAAGAGGGGCCAACGTCCTGACTTTC. This chain uses TRBV11-2 with TRBJ2-6, with a possible D match to TRBD2 (6 bases). The CDR3 loop spans 17 amino acids. V lost 3 bases, J lost 4 bases, and 16 bases lay in between. Germline V gene data show CDR1 as SGHAT and CDR2 as FQNNGV.

This chain joins TRBV5-1 and TRBJ2-1; tentatively, D is TRBD1 (5 bases). Germline CDR1 SGHRS, CDR2 YFSETQ. The CDR3 sequence is 14 residues long. Trimming cost V 3 bases and J 3 bases, with 10 bases left between them. The CDR3 DNA reads as TGCGCCAGCAGCTCCGGACACGACTACAATGAGCAGTTCTTC. Translated: CASSSGHDYNEQFF.

The rearrangement joins TRBV20-1 to TRBJ2-7; 7 positions match TRBD2. The germline V gene encodes CDR1 DFQATT and CDR2 SNEGSKA (reference sequence). With 5 bases clipped from V and 0 bases from J, the junction kept 4 bases outside the gene matches. This CDR3 comprises 13 residues. The CDR3 loop reads CSAGRENSYEQYF. The CDR3 nucleotides read TGCAGTGCTGGGCGGGAGAACTCCTACGAGCAGTACTTC.

The chain is built from TRBV28 and TRBJ1-2; a possible D gene is TRBD1 (5 bases). The germline CDR1 and CDR2 sequences are MDHEN and SYDVKM. This CDR3 has 16 amino acids. Between the trimmed V and J ends, which lost 2 bases and 5 bases, there was a span of 18 bases. Here the CDR3 DNA reads TGTGCCAGCAGTTTAGGGTTTGGGGCTAGTGGATATGGCTACACCTTC. Translated: CASSLGFGASGYGYTF.

The chain employs TRBV19 and TRBJ2-5; TRBD2 matches 7 bases. The V gene end was trimmed by 5 bases and the J gene end by 5 bases; junction bases not matched to a gene: 8. Germline V gene lookup returns CDR1 LNHDA and CDR2 SQIVND (reference sequence). This CDR3 is built from 14 residues. CDR3 DNA: TGTGCCAGTAGTCCCCACGGGGACTATGAGACCCAGTACTTC. Amino acid sequence: CASSPHGDYETQYF.

This clone was detected only a few times. A much larger clone differs from this one at a single base, so this may be a read error. The chain has TRBV6-4 and TRBJ2-3; a possible D gene is TRBD2 (5 bases). This CDR3 has 13 residues. V was clipped by 5 bases and J by 6 bases, with 12 bases between them. In germline, CDR1 is MRHNA, CDR2 SNTAGT. CDR3: CASSRGCSDTQYF. The CDR3 nucleotides are TGTGCCAGCAGTCGCGGGTGCAGCGATACGCAGTATTTT.

The V gene is TRBV20-1, the J gene TRBJ2-1, with 11 bases matching TRBD2. Germline trimming cut 6 bases from V and 9 bases from J; bases unmatched to any gene: 10. Germline lookup yields CDR1 DFQATT and CDR2 SNEGSKA (reference sequence). This CDR3 is 14 amino acids long. CDR3 bases: TGCAGTGCCAACGTACTAGCGGGAGTGAGTGAGCAGTTCTTC. The encoded protein is CSANVLAGVSEQFF.

This clone has at least ten counts. The chain carries TRBV15 and TRBJ2-3; the D is unclear. The CDR3 is made up of 15 amino acids. V was pared by 0 bases and J by 2 bases, with 9 bases between. Germline lookup yields CDR1 LNHNV and CDR2 YYDKDF (reference sequence). In DNA, the CDR3 is TGTGCCACCAGCAGAGAAGGTCTCTCCACAGATACGCAGTATTTT. As protein: CATSREGLSTDTQYF.

The chain links TRBV7-9 to TRBJ1-2; D is uncertain. The germline gives CDR1 SEHNR, CDR2 FQNEAQ (reference sequence). Trimming pared 4 bases from V and 8 bases from J, leaving 17 bases between. The CDR3 covers 14 residues. The DNA for the CDR3 is TGTGCCAGCAGCTCGCCGGACTCGCCCCAAGGCTACACCTTC. Translating gives CASSSPDSPQGYTF.

The rearrangement links TRBV20-1 to TRBJ2-2; D gene ambiguous. Deletions cut 0 bases from V and 1 base from J, with 9 bases between. Germline-derived CDR1 and CDR2 are DFQATT and SNEGSKA (reference sequence). This CDR3 contains 15 residues. The chain's CDR3 is CSAREGSVNTGELFF. The CDR3 nucleotides are TGCAGTGCTAGAGAAGGCAGTGTGAACACCGGGGAGCTGTTTTTT.